This is a list of T cell receptor beta chains from one sample in a study of cytomegalovirus exposure and HLA in healthy donors. Clones were sequenced by immunoSEQ multiplex PCR, and TCRdb holds only the in-frame ones, with some missing. Seen here are about 200,000 clones, 65% to 85% observed once, and the top ten hold 1.7%. Sequenced material: PBMCs. Receptors were obtained from a man aged 45-65 years in good health and CMV-seronegative. Both conserved end residues are trimmed from each CDR3. Fields, in order: J gene, V gene, CDR3 protein.

TRBJ1-1 TRBV2 ASGRGFTEAF
TRBJ2-4 TRBV7-8 ASSLAPAGVKNIQY
TRBJ2-3 TRBV14 ASSQDWGLAGVDTQY
TRBJ2-5 TRBV30 AWSVLGQGALETQY
TRBJ2-7 TRBV6-1 ASSDLYEQY
TRBJ1-5 TRBV7-9 SSSSSSGRGLDQPQH
TRBJ2-5 TRBV7-9 ASSLAPQETQY
TRBJ2-2 TRBV5-1 ASSVGLQTGGIGELF
TRBJ1-4 TRBV30 AYSRQGRNEKLF
TRBJ1-2 TRBV7-3 ASSFGEGAGYT
TRBJ2-7 TRBV5-1 ASSSDRGLGEQY
TRBJ1-1 TRBV18 ASSPPGQGDTEAF
- TRBV6-6 ASSPDRASYEQY
TRBJ2-3 TRBV9 ASSPSGADTDTQY
TRBJ2-2 TRBV2 ASRRQGAGTGELF
TRBJ1-4 TRBV28 ASRTTGTGVKLF
TRBJ2-7 TRBV25-1 ASGGQDRAYEQY
TRBJ2-5 TRBV28 ASSSGLAGETQY
TRBJ2-2 TRBV2 ASSRGWDTGELF
TRBJ2-7 TRBV28 ASSSRTPSYEQY
TRBJ1-5 TRBV19 ASSTTGTNQPQH
TRBJ1-1 TRBV15 ATSRTDRGGEAF
TRBJ1-1 TRBV5-1 ASSLVGTGQTEAF
TRBJ2-1 TRBV7-9 SSSLLTGQSSYNEQF
TRBJ1-4 TRBV5-1 ASSFTGSTNEKLF
TRBJ2-2 TRBV11-1 ASSPGGPRGELF
TRBJ2-6 TRBV27 ASSYDAYRGSGANVLT
TRBJ2-1 TRBV7-9 ASSSRASVRDEQF
TRBJ2-7 TRBV2 ASRGQVGHEQY
TRBJ1-2 TRBV29-1 SVARGGGDGYT
TRBJ2-5 TRBV30 AWRLAGGETQY
TRBJ1-1 TRBV18 ASSPRTDENTEAF
TRBJ2-7 TRBV9 ASSVDPSSYEQY
TRBJ1-1 TRBV6-6 ASSLQGSTEAF
TRBJ2-7 TRBV28 ASRGRSYEQY
TRBJ1-2 TRBV5-1 ASSPQGEYGYT
TRBJ2-1 TRBV11-2 ASSYGRWYNEQF